This is a list of T cell receptor beta chains from one sample in a study of blood T cell repertoires in COVID-19. Generated by immunoSEQ multiplex PCR, the TCRdb table keeps only in-frame clones and is missing some. The data contain over 120,000 clones, 65% to 85% of them singletons. Sequenced material: peripheral blood. These receptors were obtained from a woman between 55 and 75 years old with acute or convalescent COVID-19. CDR3s include the opening cysteine and the closing phenylalanine or tryptophan. A D gene is named only where the DNA matches it firmly. Clone size, where shown, is once, few, many, or a class for clones that have expanded.

NA,TRBV7-8,NA,TRBJ2-7,CASSPRREVASYEQYF,TGTGCCAGCAGCCCCCGAAGGGAGGTTGCGTCCTACGAGCAGTACTTC
NA,TRBV9,TRBD1,TRBJ1-2,CASSPMGQGNYGYTF,TGTGCCAGCAGCCCAATGGGACAGGGGAACTATGGCTACACCTTC
NA,TRBV20-1,NA,TRBJ2-3,CSAVRTDTQYF,TGCAGTGCCGTCCGCACAGATACGCAGTATTTT
NA,TRBV5-5,NA,TRBJ1-5,CASSLVAGRNQPQHF,TGTGCCAGCAGCTTGGTGGCAGGTCGCAATCAGCCCCAGCATTTT
NA,TRBV28,TRBD1,TRBJ1-2,CASLPGTAYGYTF,TGTGCCAGCCTCCCCGGGACAGCTTATGGCTACACCTTC
NA,TRBV5-3,NA,TRBJ2-2,CARSSSGTKNTGELFF,TGTGCCAGAAGCTCGTCCGGGACAAAGAACACCGGGGAGCTGTTTTTT
NA,TRBV5-4,NA,TRBJ1-3,CASSLRGSGRGPGNTIYF,TGTGCCAGCAGCTTGAGGGGAAGCGGCAGGGGACCCGGAAACACCATATATTTT
NA,TRBV12-3/TRBV12-4,TRBD1,TRBJ1-5,CASSLRDRLHF,TGTGCCAGCAGTCTCCGGGACAGGTTGCATTTT
NA,TRBV5-4,NA,TRBJ1-2,CASSFGGARYTF,TGTGCCAGCAGCTTTGGTGGAGCGCGCTACACCTTC
many,TRBV19,TRBD2,TRBJ2-2,CASSITSGNTGELFF,TGTGCCAGTAGTATTACTAGCGGAAACACCGGGGAGCTGTTTTTT
NA,TRBV4-1,TRBD1,TRBJ2-3,CASSPGRDRVGDTQYF,TGCGCCAGCAGCCCCGGCCGGGACAGGGTGGGAGATACGCAGTATTTT
NA,TRBV6-5,NA,TRBJ1-2,CASSYGQSYGYTF,TGTGCCAGCAGTTACGGGCAGAGCTATGGCTACACCTTC
NA,TRBV18,NA,TRBJ2-3,CASSPGTDTQYF,TGTGCCAGCTCGCCGGGCACAGATACGCAGTATTTT
NA,TRBV28,NA,TRBJ1-2,CASSGPGVGGYTF,TGTGCCAGCAGTGGGCCCGGGGTAGGTGGCTACACCTTC
NA,TRBV2,TRBD2,TRBJ2-3,CASTGLAGVADTQYF,TGTGCCAGCACCGGGCTAGCGGGAGTGGCAGATACGCAGTATTTT
NA,TRBV28,NA,TRBJ1-4,CASKAGGTNEKLFF,TGTGCCAGCAAGGCCGGGGGGACCAATGAAAAACTGTTTTTT
NA,TRBV11-2,NA,TRBJ2-2,CASSLGRTANTGELFF,TGTGCCAGCAGCTTAGGACGGACTGCGAACACCGGGGAGCTGTTTTTT
NA,TRBV9,NA,TRBJ2-5,CASSVGTTIQETQYF,TGTGCCAGCAGCGTGGGGACAACAATACAAGAGACCCAGTACTTC
NA,TRBV6-5,TRBD2,TRBJ2-7,CASTPAGEKDEQYF,TGTGCCAGCACCCCAGCGGGAGAAAAGGACGAGCAGTACTTC
NA,TRBV5-1,TRBD1,TRBJ1-6,CASRTSRQGNSPLHF,TGCGCCAGCAGGACAAGTCGACAGGGTAATTCACCCCTCCACTTT
NA,TRBV14,NA,TRBJ2-5,CASSQGGAGQETQYF,TGTGCCAGCAGCCAAGGCGGTGCGGGTCAAGAGACCCAGTACTTC
NA,TRBV24-1,NA,TRBJ2-3,CATGHREEDTQYF,TGTGCCACCGGCCACCGCGAGGAAGATACGCAGTATTTT
NA,TRBV7-9,NA,TRBJ1-2,CASSLEQNYGYTF,TGTGCCAGCAGCTTAGAACAGAACTATGGCTACACCTTC
NA,TRBV29-1,NA,TRBJ1-2,CSGGGQNYGYTF,TGCAGCGGGGGTGGACAGAATTATGGCTACACCTTC
NA,TRBV7-9,TRBD1,TRBJ2-2,CASSLGTGRNTGELFF,TGTGCCAGCAGCCTTGGGACAGGAAGGAACACCGGGGAGCTGTTTTTT
NA,TRBV25-1,NA,TRBJ1-6,CASSGVPNSPLHF,TGTGCCAGCAGTGGCGTTCCAAATTCACCCCTCCACTTT
NA,TRBV11-2,NA,TRBJ2-7,CASKGRAGPEQYF,TGTGCCAGCAAGGGCCGGGCGGGCCCCGAGCAGTACTTC
NA,TRBV5-1,NA,TRBJ1-2,CASSLLEFGGYTF,TGCGCCAGCAGCTTGTTGGAGTTCGGAGGCTACACCTTC
NA,TRBV18,TRBD1,TRBJ1-1,CASSAIRGLPRDEAFF,TGTGCCAGCTCAGCTATCAGGGGGCTCCCCCGAGATGAAGCTTTCTTT
NA,TRBV28,NA,TRBJ1-5,CASKRVHSNQPQHF,TGTGCCAGCAAACGCGTTCATAGCAATCAGCCCCAGCATTTT
few,TRBV25-1,NA,TRBJ2-1,CASSTYYNEQFF,TGTGCCAGCAGTACATACTACAATGAGCAGTTCTTC
NA,TRBV13,TRBD2,TRBJ2-1,CASSSGLAGLSEQFF,TGTGCCAGCAGCTCGGGTCTAGCGGGATTGAGTGAGCAGTTCTTC
NA,TRBV6-2/TRBV6-3,TRBD2,TRBJ2-1,CASSLRLAGGGEQFF,TGTGCCAGCAGTTTAAGACTAGCGGGAGGTGGTGAGCAGTTCTTC
NA,TRBV7-9,TRBD1,TRBJ2-1,CASSLSATGLNEQFF,TGTGCCAGCAGCTTATCTGCGACAGGGTTGAATGAGCAGTTCTTC
NA,TRBV14,TRBD1,TRBJ1-2,CASSQAGTGTGYTF,TGTGCCAGCAGCCAAGCCGGGACAGGAACCGGCTACACCTTC
NA,TRBV12-3/TRBV12-4,NA,TRBJ1-1,CASSFGGNTEAFF,TGTGCCAGCAGTTTCGGGGGGAACACTGAAGCTTTCTTT
NA,TRBV2,NA,TRBJ1-1,CASIRSPGNTEAFF,TGTGCCAGCATTCGATCCCCGGGGAACACTGAAGCTTTCTTT